These T cell receptor beta chains were read from a single sample in a study of blood T cell repertoires in COVID-19. TCRdb keeps only in-frame clones here, not all; method: immunoSEQ multiplex PCR. In the table there are around 300,000 clones, nearly 90% of which are singletons. Sequencing was carried out using PBMCs or T cells enriched from blood (not recorded which). These receptors all come from a woman aged 18-30 years with acute COVID-19. Each CDR3 is given with its conserved first and last residue. D genes are given only for firm matches. Not all rows give a size; the values are once, few, many and, for expanded clones, a class.

TRBV2,TRBD1,few,TRBJ2-2,CASSVRDRGTGELFF,TGTGCCAGCAGTGTCCGGGACAGGGGCACCGGGGAGCTGTTTTTT
TRBV28,TRBD1,-,TRBJ2-3,CASIWTGKADTQYF,TGTGCCAGCATCTGGACAGGGAAGGCAGATACGCAGTATTTT
TRBV27,-,-,TRBJ1-4,CASRFGGRGSEKLFF,TGTGCCAGTCGATTCGGGGGGCGTGGGTCTGAAAAACTGTTTTTT
TRBV11-2,-,-,TRBJ2-7,CASSLGNWPSGKEQYF,TGTGCCAGCAGCTTAGGAAATTGGCCGTCAGGGAAAGAGCAGTACTTC
TRBV28,TRBD2,-,TRBJ2-1,CASSLDLGLAGGQAYNEQFF,TGTGCCAGCAGTTTGGATCTCGGACTAGCGGGAGGGCAGGCCTACAATGAGCAGTTCTTC
TRBV3-1/TRBV3-2,TRBD1,-,TRBJ1-5,CASSQGSTGVQPQHF,TGTGCCAGCAGCCAAGGCTCGACAGGGGTCCAGCCCCAGCATTTT
TRBV29-1,-,-,TRBJ1-1,CSVGVAVKAFF,TGCAGCGTTGGGGTAGCGGTAAAAGCTTTCTTT
TRBV18,-,-,TRBJ1-2,CASSPPSTGRGYTF,TGTGCCAGCTCACCACCTAGTACAGGAAGAGGCTACACCTTC
TRBV27,TRBD2,-,TRBJ2-7,CASSLGTSVPYEQYF,TGTGCCAGCAGTTTAGGGACTAGCGTTCCCTACGAGCAGTACTTC
TRBV7-2,TRBD1,-,TRBJ2-5,CASSPDRGQVPQETQYF,TGTGCCAGCAGCCCAGACCGAGGACAGGTGCCCCAAGAGACCCAGTACTTC
TRBV30,TRBD1,-,TRBJ1-5,CAWSTGTVSNQPQHF,TGTGCCTGGAGTACCGGGACAGTTAGCAATCAGCCCCAGCATTTT
TRBV19,-,-,TRBJ2-7,CASSIEGQIAAYEQYF,TGTGCCAGTAGTATAGAAGGACAGATAGCCGCCTACGAGCAGTACTTC
TRBV27,-,-,TRBJ1-1,CASIDSGSTEAFF,TGTGCCAGCATCGATTCGGGGTCCACTGAAGCTTTCTTT
TRBV29-1,TRBD2,-,TRBJ2-3,CSVLISGRGDTQYF,TGCAGCGTTTTAATTAGCGGGAGAGGTGATACGCAGTATTTT
TRBV15,-,-,TRBJ1-2,CATSTDRNYGYTF,TGTGCCACCAGCACCGACAGGAACTATGGCTACACCTTC
TRBV3-1/TRBV3-2,-,-,TRBJ2-1,CASSQGVAPRGPSRYNEQFF,TGTGCCAGCAGCCAAGGCGTCGCCCCTAGGGGTCCGAGCCGTTACAATGAGCAGTTCTTC
TRBV5-1,-,-,TRBJ2-7,CASSLGQGHEQYF,TGCGCCAGCAGCTTGGGTCAGGGCCACGAGCAGTACTTC
TRBV12-5,-,-,TRBJ2-3,CASGFRGTDTQYF,TGTGCTAGTGGTTTCAGGGGAACGGATACGCAGTATTTT
TRBV28,TRBD1,-,TRBJ2-6,CASSLTGAYGANVLTF,TGTGCCAGCAGTTTGACAGGGGCCTATGGGGCCAACGTCCTGACTTTC
TRBV19,TRBD1,-,TRBJ1-5,CASSRTGGWSNQPQHF,TGTGCCAGTAGTAGAACAGGGGGATGGAGCAATCAGCCCCAGCATTTT
TRBV19,TRBD1,-,TRBJ1-5,CASSPPGQGLPQHF,TGTGCCAGTAGTCCACCGGGACAGGGCTTGCCCCAGCATTTT
TRBV5-1,-,-,TRBJ1-4,CASKPAQASTNEKLFF,TGCGCCAGCAAACCCGCCCAAGCGTCCACTAATGAAAAACTGTTTTTT
TRBV6-1,-,-,TRBJ1-1,CASSERTENTEAFF,TGTGCCAGCAGTGAACGGACAGAGAACACTGAAGCTTTCTTT